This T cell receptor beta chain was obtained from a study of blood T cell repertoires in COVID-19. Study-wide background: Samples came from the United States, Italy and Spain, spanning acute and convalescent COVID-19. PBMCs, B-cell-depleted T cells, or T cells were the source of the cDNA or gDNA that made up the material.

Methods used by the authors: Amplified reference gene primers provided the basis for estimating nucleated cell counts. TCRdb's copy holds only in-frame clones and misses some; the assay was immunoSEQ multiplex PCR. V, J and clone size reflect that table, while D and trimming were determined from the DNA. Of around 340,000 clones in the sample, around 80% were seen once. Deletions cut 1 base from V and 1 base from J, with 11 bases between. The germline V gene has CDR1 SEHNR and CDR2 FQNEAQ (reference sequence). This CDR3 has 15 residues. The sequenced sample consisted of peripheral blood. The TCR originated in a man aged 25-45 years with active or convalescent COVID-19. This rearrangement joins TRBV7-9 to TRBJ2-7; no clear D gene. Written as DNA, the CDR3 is TGTGCCAGCAGCTTAGATGGCGCGGTATCCTACGAGCAGTACTTC. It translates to CASSLDGAVSYEQYF.